This T cell receptor beta chain was profiled in a study of T cell responses to AZD1222 COVID-19 vaccine (dated by TCRdb to the early 2020s). A note on the overall study: AZD1222 recipients given second doses at about 4 weeks or at about 12 weeks were pooled, since spike-specific TCR depth and breadth were not found to differ between the two schedules. A total of about 240 trial participants underwent TCR sequencing, of whom 207 received two doses of AZD1222 and around 25 received two doses of the MenACWY control vaccine. Trial participants were enrolled by age into subgroups of 18-55, 56-69 and 70-plus years, and about 150, 27 and 61 TCR-sequenced participants, respectively, were included in these subgroups.

This clone was observed a handful of times. Its binding antigen is unknown. No much larger clone is present one base from it, and per-base qualities are unavailable. General findings and caveats noted by the study authors: CD4 TCRs associated with the vaccine covered the entire spike protein, and the dominant responses were in regions 160-218 and 743-854. Conclusions about previously exposed vaccinees are limited, since just six AZD1222 recipients were seropositive for SARS-CoV-2 at baseline. Participants were mostly white British, with more females than males. The authors suggested clonal diversity may have been underestimated. Spike-specific TCR breadth and depth rose significantly after two AZD1222 doses compared with day 0 and with MenACWY recipients. Reportedly, close to half of the unique spike-specific TCRs recognized epitopes lying outside the regions that are mutated in the B.1.351 and B.1.1.7 variants. The 56-69-year group was small, and its depth increase did not reach significance, likely because of low power. No day 14 peak-response samples were available, so repertoires were characterized only after the peak T cell response.

The CDR3 regions of human TCRbeta chains were analyzed by immunosequencing. The source study handled its data this way. Repertoire TCRs were checked for matches against a reference library of SARS-CoV-2-specific TCRs that had been generated using the MIRA antigen-specificity platform. Breadth was defined as the fraction of unique TCRs that were SARS-CoV-2-associated, and depth was defined as the fraction of total T cells that were SARS-CoV-2-associated. Using the MIRA data, each spike-specific TCR was assigned both to the spike region to which the TCR was reactive and to a CD4 or CD8 class. Log10-transformed breadth and depth values were compared by one-way ANOVA with Sidak's multiple comparisons tests. TCRdb retrieved this table from immuneACCESS and kept in-frame rearrangements only. Not all clones are present; in checked studies, unresolved V genes account for under half, and no reason is known for the remainder. V and J calls and clone size follow that table, whereas D and trimming were derived from the DNA. For this sample the table gives roughly 100,000 clones, of which about 88% were detected only once. About 1.5% of the sample comes from the top ten.

In light of the paper, this sample's time point label describes: baseline before first vaccination. Vaccinee samples came from UK trials COV001 and COV002, including a single-blind randomized controlled phase 2/3 trial of AZD1222 (ChAdOx1 nCoV-19) in healthy adults. For TCRbeta chain sequencing, PBMC samples from trial participants were taken at day 0 and at day 28 after the second dose. The receptor was isolated from an adult in good health. This material consisted of peripheral blood, taken on day 0 of AZD1222 vaccination.

The nucleotide sequence is given as TGCGCCAGCAGCCAAGATATCGTGGTGAGGGGCACTGAAGCTTTCTTT. It specifies CASSQDIVVRGTEAFF. The receptor chain draws on TRBV4-3 and TRBJ1-1; TRBD1 is perhaps the D gene, given 5 matching bases. Cut back by 0 bases and 4 bases, the V and J ends lie 15 bases apart. As encoded in the germline V gene, CDR1 is LGHNA while CDR2 is YSLEER. The CDR3 sequence holds 16 residues, the cysteine and phenylalanine included. Of the read, only the CDR3 DNA is kept; its 48 bases are in frame from base 1.